Listed below are T cell receptor beta chains from one sample, sequenced in a study of beta chain features in type 1 diabetes. Using immunoSEQ multiplex PCR, the repertoire was profiled, and TCRdb retains in-frame clones only, with some absent. This sample has some 500,000 clones, with more than 9.5% found just once. Source material: naive CD4+ T cells from blood. These receptors came from a young woman in good health. The CDR3 runs from the conserved cysteine through the conserved F or W. Each record gives: V gene, clone size, CDR3 protein. Size is omitted from some rows. Given values are once, few, many or a class for expanded clones.

V gene: TRBV14; clone size: few; CDR3 protein: CASSQEAGVQSDTQYF
V gene: TRBV7-2; clone size: few; CDR3 protein: CASSLAAPDTQYF
V gene: TRBV7-9; clone size: .; CDR3 protein: CASSLTGGGYTF
V gene: TRBV30; clone size: few; CDR3 protein: CAWSEGGGNQPQHF
V gene: TRBV20-1; clone size: .; CDR3 protein: CSARQNGYTF
V gene: TRBV7-2; clone size: few; CDR3 protein: CASSLGPGLPLNADTQYF
V gene: TRBV28; clone size: .; CDR3 protein: CASSSGHPANYGYTF
V gene: TRBV7-2; clone size: .; CDR3 protein: CASSLRDTRSTEAFF
V gene: TRBV29-1; clone size: .; CDR3 protein: CSVVAGSYGYTF
V gene: TRBV7-3; clone size: few; CDR3 protein: CASSPRSAATGELFF
V gene: TRBV19; clone size: .; CDR3 protein: CASSIGQGGYTF
V gene: TRBV6-5; clone size: .; CDR3 protein: CASRYFGEQYF
V gene: TRBV9; clone size: .; CDR3 protein: CASSVRTGRNEKLFF
V gene: TRBV29-1; clone size: .; CDR3 protein: CSVGSQGALEQFF
V gene: TRBV9; clone size: .; CDR3 protein: CASSVAASNPRTQYF
V gene: TRBV7-8; clone size: .; CDR3 protein: CASSVTMGEVDEWDEQFF
V gene: TRBV28; clone size: .; CDR3 protein: CASSSPGTGDVEQFF
V gene: TRBV5-1; clone size: .; CDR3 protein: CASSQYQETQYF
V gene: TRBV7-8; clone size: .; CDR3 protein: CASSIKSGIAKNIQYF
V gene: TRBV7-9; clone size: .; CDR3 protein: CASSLAVTSYEQYF
V gene: TRBV11-3; clone size: .; CDR3 protein: CASSLRQGQAGELFF
V gene: TRBV4-1; clone size: once; CDR3 protein: CASSQDRGRRTTGELFF
V gene: TRBV11-2; clone size: few; CDR3 protein: CASSFGALAKNIQYF
V gene: TRBV25-1; clone size: few; CDR3 protein: CASSDMRAANTGELFF
V gene: TRBV6-5; clone size: .; CDR3 protein: CASSPLGQGSPLHF
V gene: TRBV7-8; clone size: .; CDR3 protein: CASRPSGLAVHTQYF
V gene: TRBV7-2; clone size: few; CDR3 protein: CASSLVANTDTQYF
V gene: TRBV11-2; clone size: .; CDR3 protein: CASSLGSSNEQFF
V gene: TRBV4-1; clone size: .; CDR3 protein: CASSQDGKGAYEQYF
V gene: TRBV5-6; clone size: .; CDR3 protein: CASSLVGGRSQYF
V gene: TRBV29-1; clone size: .; CDR3 protein: CSAQDGGNTIYF
V gene: TRBV5-1; clone size: .; CDR3 protein: CASSLGQSSTDTQYF
V gene: TRBV28; clone size: .; CDR3 protein: CASSPPWGGNTEAFF
V gene: TRBV14; clone size: few; CDR3 protein: CASSQYRQVAPTTNEKLFF
V gene: TRBV5-6; clone size: few; CDR3 protein: CASSLPTGRVDTQYF
V gene: TRBV9; clone size: .; CDR3 protein: CASVFLQGNTEAFF
V gene: TRBV29-1; clone size: .; CDR3 protein: CSVVLRTGNTEAFF
V gene: TRBV5-1; clone size: .; CDR3 protein: CASSLFPGGTEAFF
V gene: TRBV4-3; clone size: .; CDR3 protein: CASSQKGTGISYNSPLHF
V gene: TRBV5-1; clone size: .; CDR3 protein: CASSLSVLGTDTQYF
V gene: TRBV10-3; clone size: .; CDR3 protein: CAISESALAGETQYF
V gene: TRBV7-3; clone size: .; CDR3 protein: CASSALTSANTQYF
V gene: TRBV18; clone size: .; CDR3 protein: CASSPRTSGGNEQFF
V gene: TRBV4-3; clone size: few; CDR3 protein: CASSLEGPTGELFF
V gene: TRBV27; clone size: .; CDR3 protein: CASSSWVRGEQYF
V gene: TRBV6-5; clone size: few; CDR3 protein: CASSYFRGQKTQYF
V gene: TRBV7-2; clone size: .; CDR3 protein: CASSLSNGIQYF
V gene: TRBV28; clone size: few; CDR3 protein: CASINRPFAEAFF
V gene: TRBV29-1; clone size: .; CDR3 protein: CSVGLGRATNEKLFF
V gene: TRBV7-9; clone size: .; CDR3 protein: CASSFGTRGDTQYF
V gene: TRBV11-3; clone size: .; CDR3 protein: CASSSSPATNEKLFF
V gene: TRBV7-6; clone size: few; CDR3 protein: CASSSRIFGEQYF
V gene: TRBV7-3; clone size: .; CDR3 protein: CASSLTTGGTDTQYF
V gene: TRBV9; clone size: .; CDR3 protein: CASSGASGSYNEQFF
V gene: TRBV4-3; clone size: .; CDR3 protein: CASSQHFRAAEQYF
V gene: TRBV27; clone size: .; CDR3 protein: CASRRTGGYGYTF